This is a list of T cell receptor beta chains from one sample in a study of blood T cell repertoires in COVID-19. Method: immunoSEQ multiplex PCR; TCRdb's copy keeps in-frame clones and lacks some. The sample lists roughly 50,000 clones, around four fifths occurring once. Sequencing input: peripheral blood. The receptors here all came from a woman aged 80 or older with acute or convalescent COVID-19. The CDR3 runs from the conserved cysteine through the conserved F or W. D genes are given only for firm matches. The listing skips clone size in some rows; elsewhere it reads once, few, many or a size class.

length	D	V	size	J	DNA	CDR3
14	TRBD1	TRBV11-2	.	TRBJ1-4	TGTGCCAGCAGCCTTGACAGGGTGAATGAAAAACTGTTTTTT	CASSLDRVNEKLFF
16	.	TRBV6-1	.	TRBJ1-5	TGTGCCAGCAGTGAAGGGGGCAGGAACATCAATCAGCCCCAGCATTTT	CASSEGGRNINQPQHF
12	.	TRBV2	.	TRBJ1-4	TGTGCCAGCAGGCAGGGAAATGAAAAACTGTTTTTT	CASRQGNEKLFF
14	.	TRBV10-1	.	TRBJ2-1	TGCGCCAGCAGTGAAGGACTGTCCAACAATGAGCAGTTCTTC	CASSEGLSNNEQFF
13	TRBD2	TRBV5-1	.	TRBJ2-1	TGCGCCAGCTTCTTCAGGGCGGGGGATGAGCAGTTCTTC	CASFFRAGDEQFF
15	.	TRBV3-1/TRBV3-2	once	TRBJ1-4	TGTGCCAGCAGCCAAGGTCCAGCAACTAATGAAAAACTGTTTTTT	CASSQGPATNEKLFF
13	.	TRBV30	once	TRBJ1-2	TGTGCCTGGAGTGTTTTACCCGCAGCGGGCTACACCTTC	CAWSVLPAAGYTF
14	TRBD1	TRBV5-8	few	TRBJ1-6	TGTGCCAGCAGCTCTCAGGGGGCGAATTCACCCCTCCACTTT	CASSSQGANSPLHF
15	.	TRBV19	few	TRBJ1-6	TGTGCCAGTAGTATGGGGGGTTTTTATAATTCACCCCTCCACTTT	CASSMGGFYNSPLHF
11	.	TRBV6-6	.	TRBJ1-1	TGTGCCAGCGGAGAGAACACTGAAGCTTTCTTT	CASGENTEAFF
14	.	TRBV9	.	TRBJ1-2	TGTGCCAGCAGCCCCGCCCGTGAGAACTATGGCTACACCTTC	CASSPARENYGYTF
16	TRBD2	TRBV2	.	TRBJ2-2	TGTGCCAGCAATCCCTTGGGAGGGGTGGGCACCGGGGAGCTGTTTTTT	CASNPLGGVGTGELFF
14	TRBD1	TRBV11-2	once	TRBJ2-7	TGTGCCAGCAGCCCCAGAAGGGGGCCATTGGAGCAGTACTTC	CASSPRRGPLEQYF
14	.	TRBV11-3	.	TRBJ1-3	TGTGCCAGCAGCTTAAGCGGGGCTGGAAACACCATATATTTT	CASSLSGAGNTIYF
15	TRBD2	TRBV5-8	.	TRBJ2-2	TGTGCCAGCAGCTCCGGGGGGTATCGAACCGGGGAGCTGTTTTTT	CASSSGGYRTGELFF
13	TRBD1	TRBV7-2	.	TRBJ1-2	TGTGCCAGCAGCTTCATGACAGGGGACGGCTACACCTTC	CASSFMTGDGYTF
15	TRBD1	TRBV19	few	TRBJ1-3	TGTGCCAGTAGGTCCCAGGGGGGAGTAGGAAACACCATATATTTT	CASRSQGGVGNTIYF
13	.	TRBV24-1	.	TRBJ1-2	TGTGCCACCAGTGATACAGGATTCGAAGGCTACACCTTC	CATSDTGFEGYTF
12	.	TRBV4-1	.	TRBJ2-7	TGCGCCAGCAGCCAGATCGGGAACGAGCAGTACTTC	CASSQIGNEQYF
13	.	TRBV24-1	.	TRBJ2-7	TGTGCCACCAGTGAAGGCAGGGTCCACGAGCAGTACTTC	CATSEGRVHEQYF
18	.	TRBV11-3	few	TRBJ1-1	TGTGCCAGCAGCTTATGGGGCTATGCGAGTGGGGAAAACACTGAAGCTTTCTTT	CASSLWGYASGENTEAFF
18	TRBD1	TRBV6-2/TRBV6-3	once	TRBJ1-2	TGTGCCAGCAGTTCTACAAGAGACAGGGGGCTTCTTAACTATGGCTACACCTTC	CASSSTRDRGLLNYGYTF
16	TRBD2	TRBV19	.	TRBJ2-5	TGTGCCAGTAGTATAGGTAGCGGGGGTTACCAAGAGACCCAGTACTTC	CASSIGSGGYQETQYF
15	TRBD1	TRBV6-2/TRBV6-3	.	TRBJ1-5	TGTGCCAGCAGTAAAGGGACAGCACACAATCAGCCCCAGCATTTT	CASSKGTAHNQPQHF
13	TRBD1	TRBV9	.	TRBJ1-2	TGTGCCAGCAGCGAGGGACAGGGGGCTGGCTACACCTTC	CASSEGQGAGYTF
15	TRBD2	TRBV3-1/TRBV3-2	.	TRBJ2-4	TGTGCCAGCAGCCCTTTAACTAGCGGGAAAAACATTCAGTACTTC	CASSPLTSGKNIQYF
16	.	TRBV18	.	TRBJ1-1	TGTGCCAGCTCAGCAAAATGGACAGCAAGGAGCACTGAAGCTTTCTTT	CASSAKWTARSTEAFF